Following are 10 T cell receptor beta chains from one sample sequenced in a study of T-cell memory formation after mild COVID-19. Via MiXCR, TCRdb re-called the 5' RACE reads, giving one row per CDR3 protein. The table lists around 390,000 distinct CDR3 sequences, around a sixth of them singletons. Sequences were obtained from PBMCs or a T cell subset sorted from them (not recorded which). Every receptor here comes from a man between 18 and 29 years old who had mild COVID-19 (a few samples of this study predate the infection). Cell type and time point are not known.

This clonotype was recorded at least ten times. The rearrangement links TRBV5-6 to TRBJ1-5; D is perhaps TRBD1 (6 bases). Germline lookup yields CDR1 SGHDT and CDR2 YYEEEE. V was trimmed by 1 base and J by 6 bases, leaving 14 bases between them. The CDR3 has 15 residues. CDR3 in DNA: TGTGCCAGCAGCTTGCGGCCAGGGGTAGGTCAGCCCCAGCATTTT. Translated, it gives CASSLRPGVGQPQHF.

V usage is TRBV3-1 and J usage is TRBJ2-2, with D tentatively TRBD1 (6 bases). This CDR3 spans 16 amino acids. Trimming pared 2 bases from V and 2 bases from J, leaving 12 bases between. Germline CDR1 is LGHDT and CDR2 is YNNKEL (reference sequence). The CDR3 reads CASSQRVRGNTGELFF. DNA of the CDR3: TGTGCCAGCAGCCAAAGGGTCAGGGGCAACACCGGGGAGCTGTTTTTT.

This clonotype has more than one count but fewer than ten. The CDR3 region is CASSYLQGGETQYF. In DNA, the CDR3 is TGTGCCAGCAGTTACCTCCAGGGGGGGGAGACCCAGTACTTC. J is TRBJ2-5 and V is TRBV6-2 or TRBV6-3; TRBD1 or TRBD2 may be the D gene (7 bases each). The CDR3 extends over 14 amino acids. V lost 2 bases, J lost 5 bases, and 12 bases lay in between. Germline V gives CDR1 MNHEY, CDR2 SVGEGT.

The genes are TRBV7-9 and TRBJ1-2; TRBD1 might be the D (5 bases). The germline V gene encodes CDR1 SEHNR and CDR2 FQNEAQ (reference sequence). Trimming shortened V by 1 base and J by 3 bases, and 15 bases separated the two germline ends. The CDR3 runs 16 residues. DNA of the CDR3: TGTGCCAGCAGCTTAGGCGCGGGGGGACGTGACTATGGCTACACCTTC. Translation: CASSLGAGGRDYGYTF.

This clonotype occurred a few times. The rearrangement uses TRBV5-1 and TRBJ2-2; 7 nucleotides agree with TRBD2. V dropped 0 bases and J dropped 4; count of bases not matched to a gene: 6. Germline CDR1 and CDR2: SGHRS and YFSETQ. CDR3 length equals 16 residues. The CDR3 reads CASSLGLTSLTGELFF. The DNA for the CDR3 is TGCGCCAGCAGCTTGGGTTTGACTAGCCTCACCGGGGAGCTGTTTTTT.

This clonotype was counted only a few times. The V and J genes are TRBV7-2 and TRBJ2-1; 9 bases map to TRBD2. Per germline, CDR1 SGHTA and CDR2 FQGNSA. There are 14 residues in the CDR3. J gave up 8 bases and V 3 bases, and 5 bases lay outside the gene matches. The CDR3 protein is CASSLAGGPYEQFF. The CDR3 DNA reads TGTGCCAGCAGCTTGGCGGGGGGGCCGTATGAGCAGTTCTTC.

The chain is built from TRBV7-2 and TRBJ2-1; 8 nucleotides agree with TRBD2. The CDR3 is 15 amino acids. V dropped 2 bases and J dropped 4; count of bases not matched to a gene: 4. CDR1 and CDR2 from the germline V gene are SGHTA and FQGNSA. The CDR3 reads CASSLSGGLYNEQFF. As DNA, the CDR3 is TGTGCCAGCAGCTTAAGCGGGGGACTATACAATGAGCAGTTCTTC.

This clonotype was seen only a few times. The chain carries TRBV7-2 and TRBJ2-2; the D is unclear. This CDR3 region has 13 residues. Germline CDR1 is SGHTA and CDR2 is FQGNSA. Trimming took 5 bases from V and 7 from J, leaving 11 bases between them. CDR3 in amino acids: CASSPRTNGELFF. The CDR3 coding sequence is TGTGCCAGCAGCCCTCGTACTAACGGGGAGCTGTTTTTT.

This clonotype was detected many times. This chain links TRBV7-9 with TRBJ1-5; D unresolved. The V end lost 1 base, the J end lost 6 bases, and 7 bases lay between the germline ends. The CDR3 has 13 amino acids. Per germline, CDR1 SEHNR and CDR2 FQNEAQ (reference sequence). Written as DNA, the CDR3 is TGTGCCAGCAGCTTAGAAGGCGGTCAGCCCCAGCATTTT. Translation gives CASSLEGGQPQHF.

The chain links TRBV6-5 to TRBJ1-3; D unresolved. Germline V gene sequence: CDR1 MNHEY, CDR2 SVGAGI. With 6 bases removed from V and 2 bases from J, the gap between germline ends came to 8 bases. CDR3 length equals 13 residues. The DNA of the CDR3 is TGTGCCAGCAGGAGAACGGCTGGAAACACCATATATTTT. Amino acid sequence: CASRRTAGNTIYF.